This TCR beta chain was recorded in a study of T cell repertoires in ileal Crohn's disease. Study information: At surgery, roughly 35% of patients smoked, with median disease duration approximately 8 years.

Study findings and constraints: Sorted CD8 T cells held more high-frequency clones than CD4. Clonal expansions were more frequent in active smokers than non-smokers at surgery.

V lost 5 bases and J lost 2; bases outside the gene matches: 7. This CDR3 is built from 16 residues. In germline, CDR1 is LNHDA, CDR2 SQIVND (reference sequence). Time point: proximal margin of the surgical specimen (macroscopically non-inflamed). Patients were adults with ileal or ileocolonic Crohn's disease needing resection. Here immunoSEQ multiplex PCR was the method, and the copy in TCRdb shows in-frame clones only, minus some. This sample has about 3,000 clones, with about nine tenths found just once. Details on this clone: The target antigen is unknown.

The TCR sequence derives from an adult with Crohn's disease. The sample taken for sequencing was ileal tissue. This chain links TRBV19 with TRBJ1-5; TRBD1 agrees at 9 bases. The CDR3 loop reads CASSPQGAWGNQPQHF. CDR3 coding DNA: TGTGCCAGTAGTCCACAGGGGGCCTGGGGCAATCAGCCCCAGCATTTT.